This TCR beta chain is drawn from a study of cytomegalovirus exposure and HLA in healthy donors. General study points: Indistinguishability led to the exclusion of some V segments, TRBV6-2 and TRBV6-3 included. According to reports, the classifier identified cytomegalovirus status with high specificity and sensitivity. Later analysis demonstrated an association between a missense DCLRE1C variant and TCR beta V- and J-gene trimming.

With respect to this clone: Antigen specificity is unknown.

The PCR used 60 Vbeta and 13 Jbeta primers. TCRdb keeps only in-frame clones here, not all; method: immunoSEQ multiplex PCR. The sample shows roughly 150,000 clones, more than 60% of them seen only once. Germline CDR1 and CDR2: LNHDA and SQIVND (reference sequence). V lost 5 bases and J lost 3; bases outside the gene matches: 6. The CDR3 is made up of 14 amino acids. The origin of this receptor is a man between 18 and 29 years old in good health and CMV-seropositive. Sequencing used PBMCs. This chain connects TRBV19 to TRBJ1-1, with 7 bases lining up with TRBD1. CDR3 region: CASSVSGGHTEAFF. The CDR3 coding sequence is TGTGCCAGTAGTGTTTCAGGGGGTCACACTGAAGCTTTCTTT.